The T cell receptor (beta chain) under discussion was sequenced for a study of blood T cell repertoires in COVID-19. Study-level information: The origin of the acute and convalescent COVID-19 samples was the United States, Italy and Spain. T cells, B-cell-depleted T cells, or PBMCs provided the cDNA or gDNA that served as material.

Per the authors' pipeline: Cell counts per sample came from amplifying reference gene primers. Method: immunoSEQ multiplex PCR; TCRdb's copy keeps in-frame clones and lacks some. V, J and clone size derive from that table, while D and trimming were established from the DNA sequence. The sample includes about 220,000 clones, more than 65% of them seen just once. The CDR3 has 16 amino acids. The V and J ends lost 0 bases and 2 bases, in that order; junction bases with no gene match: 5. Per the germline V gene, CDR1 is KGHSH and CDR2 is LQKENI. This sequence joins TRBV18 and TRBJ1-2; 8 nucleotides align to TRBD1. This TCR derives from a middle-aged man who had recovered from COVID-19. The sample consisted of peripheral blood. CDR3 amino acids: CASSPPDYRGNYGYTF. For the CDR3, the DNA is TGTGCCAGCTCACCACCGGACTACAGGGGGAACTATGGCTACACCTTC.